This T cell receptor (beta chain) was identified during a study of blood T cell repertoires in COVID-19. Study summary: From the United States, Italy and Spain came samples of acute and convalescent COVID-19.

Each participant's cohort was designated according to participant-reported clinical history. As handled by the study authors: Reference gene primer amplification gave nucleated cell count estimates. TCRdb keeps only in-frame clones here, not all; method: immunoSEQ multiplex PCR. The V and J calls and clone size come from that table; D and trimming were worked out from the DNA. This repertoire shows 400,000 to 500,000 clones, about 88% found once; its top ten account for approximately 1.5%. The specimen was PBMCs or T cells enriched from blood (not recorded which). This TCR was sampled from a woman under 30 who had been exposed to COVID-19.

In DNA, the CDR3 is TGTGCCAGCAGCGTAACCCCTAGCGGGGGGGCCGGAGAGACCCAGTACTTC. It is translated as CASSVTPSGGAGETQYF. The V and J genes are TRBV9 and TRBJ2-5; 12 bases map to TRBD2. Germline trimming cut 1 base from V and 4 bases from J; bases unmatched to any gene: 8. The germline V gene has CDR1 SGDLS and CDR2 YYNGEE. This CDR3 has 17 amino acids.